This T cell receptor beta chain was identified in a study of radiotherapy plus CTLA-4 blockade in lung cancer. Study at large: Across the patients, objective responses occurred in about 18%, and disease control in just over 30%. Study-wide results and caveats: Dynamics of early blood T cell clones, together with interferon-beta, were reportedly the best predictors of response.

In regard to this clone: Antigen specificity is unknown.

Trimming at V came to 6 bases and at J to 2 bases, leaving 6 bases not matched to a gene. This CDR3 is 15 amino acids long. The germline V gene has CDR1 MNHNY and CDR2 SVGAGI (reference sequence). Measured with immunoSEQ multiplex PCR; TCRdb has only the in-frame clones, and not every one. The data hold just over 35,000 clones, with more than 80% observed a single time. This sequence joins TRBV6-6 and TRBJ2-3, with 9 bases that match TRBD1. Material: peripheral blood, obtained from a patient treated with radiotherapy plus ipilimumab. This sequence originates from a human donor with non-small cell lung cancer who had stable disease on radiotherapy plus ipilimumab. The CDR3 DNA follows: TGTGCCAGCAGCCAGGGACAGGGAGACACAGATACGCAGTATTTT. Amino acids: CASSQGQGDTDTQYF.